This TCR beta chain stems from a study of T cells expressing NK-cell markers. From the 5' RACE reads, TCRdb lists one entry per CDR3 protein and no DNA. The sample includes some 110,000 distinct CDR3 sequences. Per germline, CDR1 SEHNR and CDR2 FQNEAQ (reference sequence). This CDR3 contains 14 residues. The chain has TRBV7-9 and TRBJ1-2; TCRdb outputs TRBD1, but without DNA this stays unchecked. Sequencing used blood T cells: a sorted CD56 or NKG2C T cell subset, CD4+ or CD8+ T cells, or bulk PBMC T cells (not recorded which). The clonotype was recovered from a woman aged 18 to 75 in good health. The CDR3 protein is CAAWVGDANYGYTF. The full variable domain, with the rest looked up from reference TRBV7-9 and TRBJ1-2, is DTGVSQNPRHKITKRGQNVTFRCDPISEHNRLYWYRQTLGQGPEFLTYFQNEAQLEKSRLLSDRFSAERPKGSFSTLEIQRTEQGDSAMYLCAAWVGDANYGYTFGSGTRLTVV.